This section outlines one T cell receptor beta chain sequence together with its context. Its antigen is unknown. This record comes from a study of cytomegalovirus exposure and HLA in healthy donors. Study-wide results and limits: A later analysis showed TCR association rates differing by HLA locus, peaking at DRB1 and lowest at HLA-C. Presence/absence analysis assumed near-uniform sequencing depth across donors. Later genetic work tied a missense DCLRE1C variant to beta-chain V and J trimming.

The CDR3 length is 16 residues. Trimming removed 1 base at V and 9 bases at J, with 16 bases between. CDR1 is MNHEY, CDR2 SMNVEV, per germline (reference sequence). The PCR used 60 Vbeta and 13 Jbeta primers. The assay was immunoSEQ multiplex PCR, and TCRdb's table has in-frame clones only and misses some. The sample lists some 180,000 clones; 70% to 80% were seen once. This rearrangement joins TRBV27 to TRBJ1-6, with a weak D call TRBD1 (6 bases). The TCR was taken from a woman aged 55 to 70 in good health and CMV-seropositive. Material: PBMCs. Here the CDR3 reads CASSLWTGTSISPLHF. For the CDR3, the DNA is TGTGCCAGCAGTTTATGGACCGGGACAAGTATTTCACCCCTCCACTTT.